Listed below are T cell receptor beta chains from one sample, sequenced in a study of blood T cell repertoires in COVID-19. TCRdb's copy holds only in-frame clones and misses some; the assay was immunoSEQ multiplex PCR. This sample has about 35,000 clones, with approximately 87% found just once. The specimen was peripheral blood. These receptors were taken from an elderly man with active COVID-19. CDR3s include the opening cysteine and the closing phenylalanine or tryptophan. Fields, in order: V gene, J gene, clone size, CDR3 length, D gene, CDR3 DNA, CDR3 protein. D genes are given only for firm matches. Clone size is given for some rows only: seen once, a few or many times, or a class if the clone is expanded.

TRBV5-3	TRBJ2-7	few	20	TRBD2	TGTGCCAGAAGCTCCGTGGGAAAAGGTAGCGGGAGGGAGGGCCCCTACGAGCAGTACTTC	CARSSVGKGSGREGPYEQYF
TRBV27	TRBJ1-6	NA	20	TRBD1	TGTGCCAGCAGTTCCCCTTTCGATTCGGGACAGGGGCCCTATAATTCACCCCTCCACTTT	CASSSPFDSGQGPYNSPLHF
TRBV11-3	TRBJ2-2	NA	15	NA	TGTGCCAGACGGGAGTCACACTTGAACACCGGGGAGCTGTTTTTT	CARRESHLNTGELFF
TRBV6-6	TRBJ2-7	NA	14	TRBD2	TGTGCCAGCAGACGCGGGAGGGCCTCTAACGAGCAGTACTTC	CASRRGRASNEQYF
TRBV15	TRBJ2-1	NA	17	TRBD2	TGTGCCACCAGCGGAGCCCGAAGCGGGAGGGCCCGGGATGAGCAGTTCTTC	CATSGARSGRARDEQFF
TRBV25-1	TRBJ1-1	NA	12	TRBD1	TGTGCCAGCAGCCCGACAGGGGTTGGAGCTTTCTTT	CASSPTGVGAFF
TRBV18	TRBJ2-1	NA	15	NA	TGTGCCAGCTCACCAGGGACCGGGACACCTGGGGAGCAGTTCTTC	CASSPGTGTPGEQFF
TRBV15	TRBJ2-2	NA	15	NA	TGTGCCACCAGCGGTTTAGACAGGTCCACCGGGGAGCTGTTTTTT	CATSGLDRSTGELFF
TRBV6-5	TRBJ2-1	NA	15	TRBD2	TGTGCCAGCAGACTGACTAGCGGGACCTACAATGAGCAGTTCTTC	CASRLTSGTYNEQFF
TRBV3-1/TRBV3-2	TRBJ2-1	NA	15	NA	TGTACCAGCAGCCAATCCGGACTAACCTACAATGAGCAGTTCTTC	CTSSQSGLTYNEQFF
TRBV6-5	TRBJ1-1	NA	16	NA	TGTGCCAGCAGTTCTGACCCATGGGGGCGGAACACTGAAGCTTTCTTT	CASSSDPWGRNTEAFF
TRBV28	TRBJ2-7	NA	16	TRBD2	TGTGCCAGCAGAGGGACTAGCGGGAGTAAGGACTACGAGCAGTACTTC	CASRGTSGSKDYEQYF
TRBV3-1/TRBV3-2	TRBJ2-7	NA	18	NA	TGTGCCAGCAGCCAAATTCGTACAGGGAGTAGGGCCCCCTACGAGCAGTACTTC	CASSQIRTGSRAPYEQYF
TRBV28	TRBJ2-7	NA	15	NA	TGTGCCAGCAGTCCCCCACGACTAGGTTCCTACGAGCAGTACTTC	CASSPPRLGSYEQYF
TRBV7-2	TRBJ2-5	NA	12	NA	TGTGCCAGCAGCTCCACTCCGGAGACCCAGTACTTC	CASSSTPETQYF
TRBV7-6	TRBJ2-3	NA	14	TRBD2	TGTGCCAGCAGCTTAGGGGAGGGACCAGATACGCAGTATTTT	CASSLGEGPDTQYF
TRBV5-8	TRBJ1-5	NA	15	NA	TGTGCCAGCAGCCCCTGGGGGGGCGGGAGTCAGCCCCAGCATTTT	CASSPWGGGSQPQHF
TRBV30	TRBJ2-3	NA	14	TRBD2	TGTGCCTGGGGACTAGCGGGAGGAACAGATACGCAGTATTTT	CAWGLAGGTDTQYF
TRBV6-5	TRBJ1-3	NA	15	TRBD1	TGTGCCAGCAGGCCCGGACAGGGCTCTGGAAACACCATATATTTT	CASRPGQGSGNTIYF
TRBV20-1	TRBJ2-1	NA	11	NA	TGCAGTGCTAGAGTAAACAGGGAGCAGTTCTTC	CSARVNREQFF
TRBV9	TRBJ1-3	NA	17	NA	TGTGCCAGCAGCCCCTCCTTGACAGTTCTCTCTGGAAACACCATATATTTT	CASSPSLTVLSGNTIYF
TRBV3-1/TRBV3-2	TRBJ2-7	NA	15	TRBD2	TGTGCCAGCAGCCGATTAGCGGGAGGGCCCTACGAGCAGTACTTC	CASSRLAGGPYEQYF
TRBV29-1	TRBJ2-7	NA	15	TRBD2	TGCAGCGTTGAGGGGGCGGGAGGCTCTCTCCACGAGCAGTACTTC	CSVEGAGGSLHEQYF
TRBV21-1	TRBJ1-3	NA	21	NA	TGTGCCAGCAGCAAAGATGATAAGACCTCCGGGACAGGGTACTCTGGAAACACCATATATTTT	CASSKDDKTSGTGYSGNTIYF
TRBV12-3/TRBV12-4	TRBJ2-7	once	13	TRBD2	TGTGCCAGCAGCCAAGCGGGAGGGAGGGAGCAGTACTTC	CASSQAGGREQYF
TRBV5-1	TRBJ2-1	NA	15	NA	TGCGCCAGCAGCTCAGCGGATAGCTCCTACAATGAGCAGTTCTTC	CASSSADSSYNEQFF
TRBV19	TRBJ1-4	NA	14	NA	TGTGCCAGTAGTGGGGCAGCAACTAATGAAAAACTGTTTTTT	CASSGAATNEKLFF
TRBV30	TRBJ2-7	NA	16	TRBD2	TGTGCCTGGAGCCCTGCCAAACTAGCGGCAACCTACGAGCAGTACTTC	CAWSPAKLAATYEQYF
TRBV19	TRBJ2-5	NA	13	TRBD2	TGTGCCAGTAGTACGGGACTAGGCGGGACCCAGTACTTC	CASSTGLGGTQYF
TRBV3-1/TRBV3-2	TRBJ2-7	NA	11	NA	TGTGCCAGCAGCCAAGGCGCAGGGAAGTACTTC	CASSQGAGKYF
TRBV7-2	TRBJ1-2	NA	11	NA	TGTGCCAGCACTGAGTTCTATGGCTACACCTTC	CASTEFYGYTF
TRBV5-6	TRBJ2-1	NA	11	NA	TGTGCCAGCAGCTTGTATAATGAGCAGTTCTTC	CASSLYNEQFF
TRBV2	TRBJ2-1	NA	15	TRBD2	TGTGCCAGCATGACTAGCGGGAAGTCCTACAATGAGCAGTTCTTC	CASMTSGKSYNEQFF
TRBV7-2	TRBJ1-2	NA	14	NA	TGTGCCAGCAGCCAAGGCGGGACTAACTATGGCTACACCTTC	CASSQGGTNYGYTF
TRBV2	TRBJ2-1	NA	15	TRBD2	TGTGCCAGCAGGGCAGGACTAGCGGGAGGCAATGAGCAGTTCTTC	CASRAGLAGGNEQFF
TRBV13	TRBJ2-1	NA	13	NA	TGTGCCAGCAGCGGACAGAGGAGCAATGAGCAGTTCTTC	CASSGQRSNEQFF
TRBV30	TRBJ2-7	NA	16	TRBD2	TGTGCCTGGAGTGTTCTTAGCGGGAGGATCTCCTACGAGCAGTACTTC	CAWSVLSGRISYEQYF
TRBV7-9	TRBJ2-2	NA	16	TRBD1	TGTGCCAGCAGCTTACGGACAGGGGGCCCGCCCCGGGGAGCTGTTTTT	CASSLRTGGPPRGAVF
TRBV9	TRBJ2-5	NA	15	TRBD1	TGTGCCAGCAGCGTAGCCCCGGACAGGGGCAAGACCCAGTACTTC	CASSVAPDRGKTQYF
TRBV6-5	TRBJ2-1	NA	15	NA	TGTGCCAGCAGTCGTGACTCAAGCTCCTACAATGAGCAGTTCTTC	CASSRDSSSYNEQFF
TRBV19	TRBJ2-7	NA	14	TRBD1	TGTGCCAGTAGTATATCCACAGGGGTCTACGAGCAGTACTTC	CASSISTGVYEQYF
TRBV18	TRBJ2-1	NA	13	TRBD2	TGTGCCAGCTCACCAGGGCTAGCGGATGAGCAGTTCTTC	CASSPGLADEQFF
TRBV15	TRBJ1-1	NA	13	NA	TGTGCCACCGGGGAACAGGGTGGCACTGAAGCTTTCTTT	CATGEQGGTEAFF
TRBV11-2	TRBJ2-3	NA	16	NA	TGTGCCAGCAGCTCCGCCTTGTCGACTAGCACAGATACGCAGTATTTT	CASSSALSTSTDTQYF
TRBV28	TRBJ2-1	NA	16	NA	TGTGCCAGCAGTTTAGTGGGAGAGCTATCCGACAATGAGCAGTTCTTC	CASSLVGELSDNEQFF
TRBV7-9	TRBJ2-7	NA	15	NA	TGTGCCAGCAGCTTACGAACAGGGGAGGCCTACGAGCAGTACTTC	CASSLRTGEAYEQYF
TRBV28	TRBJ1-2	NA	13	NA	TGTGCCAGCGTTACGGGGGGAAACTATGGCTACACCTTC	CASVTGGNYGYTF
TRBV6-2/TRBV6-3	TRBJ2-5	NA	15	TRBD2	TGTGCCAGCAGTTACACCGGGACTAGCGGAGAGACCCAGTACTTC	CASSYTGTSGETQYF
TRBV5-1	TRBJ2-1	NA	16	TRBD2	TGCGCCAGCAGCACCGGACTAGCGGTGAACTACAATGAGCAGTTCTTC	CASSTGLAVNYNEQFF
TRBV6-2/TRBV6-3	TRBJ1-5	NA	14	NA	TGTGCCAGCAGTTACGCGGCAGGGGTTCAGCCCCAGCATTTT	CASSYAAGVQPQHF
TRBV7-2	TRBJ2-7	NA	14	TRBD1	TGTGCCAGCAGCAGAGACAGGGGGCTGGTAGAGCAGTACTTC	CASSRDRGLVEQYF
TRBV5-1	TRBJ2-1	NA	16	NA	TGCGCCAGCAGCTGGGCGATTGGACTAACGAACAATGAGCAGTTCTTC	CASSWAIGLTNNEQFF
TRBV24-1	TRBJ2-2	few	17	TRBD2	TGTGCCACCAGTGATTTGTCCGGGACTAGGGACACCGGGGAGCTGTTTTTT	CATSDLSGTRDTGELFF
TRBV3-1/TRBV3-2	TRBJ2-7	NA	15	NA	TGTGCCAGCAGCCCCCCCCCTAGTGCACCCTACGAGCAGTACTTC	CASSPPPSAPYEQYF
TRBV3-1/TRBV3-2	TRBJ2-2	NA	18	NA	TGTGCCAGCAGCGCCTTCTTACTAGCAGGCGCGAACACCGGGGAGCTGTTTTTT	CASSAFLLAGANTGELFF